Here is one T cell receptor (beta chain) with its context. Its cognate antigen has yet to be identified. Base qualities are not recorded, but no much larger clone differs from it by a single base. Whole blood was collected in K2EDTA tubes by collaborating institutions according to the institutions' own protocols. Collaborator samples were shipped for TCRbeta analysis as frozen whole blood, isolated PBMCs, or DNA extracted from either sample type. The immunoSEQ Assay, a bias-controlled multiplex PCR, was used to amplify TCRbeta CDR3 regions from genomic DNA. The authors' analysis ran thus. Nucleated cell counts per sample were estimated from amplification of reference gene primers within the assay. To quantify the absolute abundance of each unique TCRbeta CDR3 rearrangement, sequence reads were collapsed and filtered. Productive Simpson clonality was computed per sample as the square root of Simpson's diversity index over productive rearrangements. TCRdb took this table from immuneACCESS and kept in-frame rearrangements with V and J called. Such tables lack part of the clones; where checked against another copy, unresolved V genes explain under half of the gap, and the rest is unexplained. The D gene and trimming were derived from the DNA, and the V and J assignments and clone size from that table. This sample holds about 200,000 clones; 84% were observed only once. The top ten hold 6.5% to 9% of the sample.

The data originate from a study of blood T cell repertoires in COVID-19 (dated by TCRdb to the early 2020s). With regard to the full study: The collaborator samples originated in the United States, Italy and Spain and spanned the acute and convalescent phases of COVID-19. The prospective study material was composed of cDNA or gDNA derived from T cells, B-cell-depleted T cells, or PBMCs. Subjects who had been exposed to COVID-19, were actively infected with it, or had recovered from it provided the deeply sampled blood TCRbeta repertoires that made up the dataset. The repertoires were released in a freely available public database intended as a resource for research on the immune response to SARS-CoV-2. Samples were obtained from the ongoing ImmuneRACE study (first 160 participants) and from some 1,300 subjects provided by 6 global collaborators. A de-identified subject ID, COVID-19 status, age in years and sex were almost always included in the sample metadata. Where available, HLA class I and class II types were taken from metadata supplied by the sample provider and were not determined by assay-based typing. What the authors observed across the whole study: Clinical and demographic metadata were provided uncurated, with the amount varying by source and participant.

Measured from the cysteine to the phenylalanine, the CDR3 is 15 residues long. Only the CDR3 portion is preserved as DNA: 45 bases, with reading frame beginning at the first base. This chain is built from TRBV21-1 and TRBJ1-5; TRBD1, as called in the table, went unchecked against the DNA. TRBV21-1 is described as a pseudogene. This TCR came from a woman aged 45-65 years with active or convalescent COVID-19. Sequenced input: peripheral blood. The base sequence is TGTGCCAGCAGCGGCCAGACAGGGGGAGATCAGCCCCAGCATTTT. Translated, it gives CASSGQTGGDQPQHF.